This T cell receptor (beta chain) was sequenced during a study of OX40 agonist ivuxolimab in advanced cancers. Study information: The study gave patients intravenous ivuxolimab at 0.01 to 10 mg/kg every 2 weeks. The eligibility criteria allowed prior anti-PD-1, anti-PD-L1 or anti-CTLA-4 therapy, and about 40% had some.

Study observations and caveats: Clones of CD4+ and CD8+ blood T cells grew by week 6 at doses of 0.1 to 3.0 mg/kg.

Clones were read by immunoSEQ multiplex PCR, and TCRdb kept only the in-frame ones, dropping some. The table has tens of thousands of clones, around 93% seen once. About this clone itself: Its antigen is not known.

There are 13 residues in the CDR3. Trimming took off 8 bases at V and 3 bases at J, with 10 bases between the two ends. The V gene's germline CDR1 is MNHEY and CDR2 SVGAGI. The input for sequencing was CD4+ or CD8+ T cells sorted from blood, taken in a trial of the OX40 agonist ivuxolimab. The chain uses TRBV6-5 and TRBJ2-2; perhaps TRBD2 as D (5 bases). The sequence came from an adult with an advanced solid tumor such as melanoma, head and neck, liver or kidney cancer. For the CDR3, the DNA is TGTGCCAGCTCGAGGGCTTACACCGGGGAGCTGTTTTTT. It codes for CASSRAYTGELFF.